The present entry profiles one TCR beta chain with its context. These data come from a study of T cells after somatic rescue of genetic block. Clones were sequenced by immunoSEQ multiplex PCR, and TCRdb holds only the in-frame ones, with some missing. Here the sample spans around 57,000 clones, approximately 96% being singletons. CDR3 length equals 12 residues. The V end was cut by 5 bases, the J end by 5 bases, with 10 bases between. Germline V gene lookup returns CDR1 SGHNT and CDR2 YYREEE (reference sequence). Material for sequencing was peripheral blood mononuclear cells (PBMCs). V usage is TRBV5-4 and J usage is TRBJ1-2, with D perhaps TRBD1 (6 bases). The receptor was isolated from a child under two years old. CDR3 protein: CASRSTGYGYTF. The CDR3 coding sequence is TGTGCCAGCAGATCAACAGGGTATGGCTACACCTTC.